Listed here are 7 T cell receptor beta chains from one sample, sequenced in a study of early T cells in non-severe SARS-CoV-2 infection. TCRdb analysed the 5' RACE reads with MiXCR anew, one entry per CDR3 protein. The table has 84,000 or so distinct CDR3 sequences, 11% to 15% seen once. Specimen: whole blood. Receptor source: an adult who was a healthcare worker with PCR-confirmed SARS-CoV-2 infection or an uninfected control (not recorded which).

V usage is TRBV12-3 or TRBV12-4 and J usage is TRBJ1-1; D may be TRBD1 (5 bases). The ends were cut back, 7 bases at V and 6 bases at J, with 12 bases in the middle. The CDR3 totals 12 residues. The CDR3 here is CASTPRGPEAFF. CDR3 nucleotides: TGTGCCAGCACCCCGCGGGGACCTGAAGCTTTCTTT.

This chain uses TRBV5-1 with TRBJ1-1, with a weak D call TRBD1 (5 bases). There are 14 residues in the CDR3. The germline V and J ends were trimmed by 2 bases and 6 bases, with 14 bases remaining between them. The V gene's germline CDR1 is SGHRS and CDR2 YFSETQ. The CDR3 sequence: CASSLRGEGAEAFF. The CDR3, as DNA: TGCGCCAGCAGCTTAAGGGGCGAAGGCGCTGAAGCTTTCTTT.

J is TRBJ2-7 and V is TRBV3-1; D call uncertain. Germline V CDR1 and CDR2: LGHDT, YNNKEL (reference sequence). V was clipped by 1 base and J by 2 bases, with 9 bases between them. The CDR3 length is 14 residues. CDR3 sequence (DNA): TGTGCCAGCAGCCAAGTTTTCCGCCCCTACGAGCAGTACTTC. Its protein product is CASSQVFRPYEQYF.

The chain joins TRBV6-1 to TRBJ1-3; 8 bases match TRBD1. This CDR3 contains 15 residues. With V trimmed by 6 bases and J by 6 bases, 10 bases remained unmatched. Germline CDR1 reads MNHNS; CDR2 reads SASEGT. The CDR3 nucleotides are TGTGCCAGCAGGATAACAGGGGGAACGGAAAACACCATATATTTT. This gives the protein CASRITGGTENTIYF.

This clonotype occurred a few times. V gene TRBV12-3 or TRBV12-4 combines with J gene TRBJ1-2; D not resolved. V was cut by 0 bases and J by 7 bases, with 9 bases left in between. The CDR3 spans 13 residues. For the CDR3, the DNA is TGTGCCAGCAGTTTAGCGACCACCCCTGGCTACACCTTC. It codes for CASSLATTPGYTF.

This clonotype was seen a handful of times. The V gene is TRBV6-1, the J gene TRBJ1-2; D is uncertain. The germline CDR1 and CDR2 sequences are MNHNS and SASEGT. V shed 5 bases and J shed 4 bases, with 14 bases lying between them. This CDR3 region has 14 residues. This chain's CDR3 is CASSPAPGVYGYTF. CDR3 sequence (DNA): TGTGCCAGCAGTCCCGCCCCAGGAGTCTATGGCTACACCTTC.

CDR3 amino acids: CSASGEINQPQHF. The CDR3 DNA reads as TGCAGTGCTAGCGGGGAGATCAATCAGCCCCAGCATTTT. The chain couples TRBV20-1 to TRBJ1-5; D unresolved. Trimming removed 3 bases at V and 3 bases at J, with 9 bases between. The CDR3 extends over 13 amino acids. Germline V gene lookup returns CDR1 DFQATT and CDR2 SNEGSKA (reference sequence).